One sample yielded the 4 T cell receptor beta chains listed below, sequenced in a study of T cell responses to AZD1222 COVID-19 vaccine. The assay was immunoSEQ multiplex PCR, and TCRdb's table has in-frame clones only and misses some. The sample comprises fewer than 150,000 clones, 85% to 90% of which are singletons, and 1.5% to 2% rests with the top ten. The sequencing here drew on peripheral blood, taken 28 days after the second AZD1222 dose. The receptors derive from an adult who received the AZD1222 COVID-19 vaccine.

This CDR3 reads CASSEWFGSGGSETQYF. The CDR3 DNA reads as TGTGCCAGCAGTGAATGGTTTGGTAGCGGGGGTTCGGAGACCCAGTACTTC. The V and J genes are TRBV2 and TRBJ2-5; 9 bases are a match to TRBD2. This CDR3 region has 17 residues. Germline loops: CDR1 SNHLY, CDR2 FYNNEI. J lost 5 bases, V lost 2 bases, and 12 bases had no gene match. Combining the CDR3 with reference TRBV2 and TRBJ2-5 gives the whole variable domain EPEVTQTPSHQVTQMGQEVILRCVPISNHLYFYWYRQILGQKVEFLVSFYNNEISEKSEIFDDQFSVERPDGSNFTLKIRSTKLEDSAMYFCASSEWFGSGGSETQYFGPGTRLLVL.

The chain couples TRBV4-2 to TRBJ2-7; TRBD2 might be the D (6 bases). The CDR3 loop spans 15 amino acids. Trimming pared 0 bases from V and 5 bases from J, leaving 14 bases between. Germline V gene lookup returns CDR1 LGHNA and CDR2 YNFKEQ. CDR3 residues: CASSQEFGRTDEQYF. In nucleotides, the CDR3 is TGTGCCAGCAGCCAAGAGTTCGGGAGAACAGACGAGCAGTACTTC.

This clone was counted a single time. The chain uses TRBV25-1 and TRBJ2-5, with TRBD1 matching over 8 bases. Germline loops: CDR1 MGHDK, CDR2 SYGVNS. Germline trimming cut 8 bases from V and 2 bases from J; bases unmatched to any gene: 10. The CDR3 length is 15 residues. CDR3 sequence: CASSYLDRAQETQYF. CDR3 sequence (DNA): TGTGCCAGCTCTTATCTGGACAGGGCACAAGAGACCCAGTACTTC.

The rearrangement joins TRBV6-1 to TRBJ2-2; the D is unclear. The ends were cut back, 2 bases at V and 1 base at J, with 8 bases in the middle. This CDR3 contains 15 residues. Looked up from germline, CDR1 is MNHNS and CDR2 is SASEGT. CDR3 nucleotide sequence: TGTGCCAGCAGTGAACTAGGCCAGAACACCGGGGAGCTGTTTTTT. As protein: CASSELGQNTGELFF.